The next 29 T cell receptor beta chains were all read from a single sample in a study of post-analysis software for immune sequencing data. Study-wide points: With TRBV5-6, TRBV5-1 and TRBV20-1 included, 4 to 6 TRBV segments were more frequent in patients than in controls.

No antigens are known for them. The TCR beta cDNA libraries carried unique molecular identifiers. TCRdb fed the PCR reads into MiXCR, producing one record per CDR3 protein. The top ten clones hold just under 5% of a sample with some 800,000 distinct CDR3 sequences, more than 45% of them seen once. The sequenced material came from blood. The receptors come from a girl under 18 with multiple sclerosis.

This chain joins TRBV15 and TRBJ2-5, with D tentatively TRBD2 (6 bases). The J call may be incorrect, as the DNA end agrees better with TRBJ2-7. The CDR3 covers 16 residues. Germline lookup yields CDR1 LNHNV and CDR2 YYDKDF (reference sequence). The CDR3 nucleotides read TGTGCCACCAGCAGGGGCCTTGCGGGACTGGGCTACGAGCAGTACTTC. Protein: CATSRGLAGLGYEQYF.

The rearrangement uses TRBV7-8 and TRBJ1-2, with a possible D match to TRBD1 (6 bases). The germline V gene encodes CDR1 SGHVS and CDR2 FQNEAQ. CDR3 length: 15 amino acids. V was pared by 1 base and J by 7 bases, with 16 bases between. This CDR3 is CASSLGARGGVGYTF. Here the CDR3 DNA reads TGTGCCAGCAGCTTAGGGGCCCGAGGGGGAGTTGGCTACACCTTC.

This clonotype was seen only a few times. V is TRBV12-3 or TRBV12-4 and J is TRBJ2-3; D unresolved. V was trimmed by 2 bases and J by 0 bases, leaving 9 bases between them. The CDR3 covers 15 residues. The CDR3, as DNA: TGTGCCAGCAGTTTAAAGGTTTCTAGCACAGATACGCAGTATTTT. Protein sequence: CASSLKVSSTDTQYF.

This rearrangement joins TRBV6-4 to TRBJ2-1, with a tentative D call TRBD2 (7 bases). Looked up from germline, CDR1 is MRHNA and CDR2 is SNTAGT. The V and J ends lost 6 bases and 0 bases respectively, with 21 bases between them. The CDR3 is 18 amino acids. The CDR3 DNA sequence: TGTGCCAGCAGCCCACAGGGAATCGGGGGGAGCTCCTACAATGAGCAGTTCTTC. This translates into CASSPQGIGGSSYNEQFF.

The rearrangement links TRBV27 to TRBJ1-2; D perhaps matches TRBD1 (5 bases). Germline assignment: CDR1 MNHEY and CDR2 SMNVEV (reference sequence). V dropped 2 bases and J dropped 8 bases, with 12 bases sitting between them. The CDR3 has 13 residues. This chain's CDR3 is CASSLVDSGGYTF. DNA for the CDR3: TGTGCCAGCAGTTTAGTCGACAGTGGCGGCTACACCTTC.

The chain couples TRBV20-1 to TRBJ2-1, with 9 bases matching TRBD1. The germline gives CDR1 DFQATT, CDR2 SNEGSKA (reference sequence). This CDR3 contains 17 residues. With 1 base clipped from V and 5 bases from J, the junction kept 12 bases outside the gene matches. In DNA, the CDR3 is TGCAGTGCTAGAGTCCCCCTCGGACAGGGGACCCACAATGAGCAGTTCTTC. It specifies CSARVPLGQGTHNEQFF.

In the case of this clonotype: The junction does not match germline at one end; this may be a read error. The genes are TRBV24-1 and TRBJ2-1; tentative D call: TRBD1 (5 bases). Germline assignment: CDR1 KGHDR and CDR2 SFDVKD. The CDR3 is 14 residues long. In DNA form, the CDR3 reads TGTGCCACCAGGGATTACGACAGTTCGGGTGAGCAGTTCTTC. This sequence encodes CATRDYDSSGEQFF.

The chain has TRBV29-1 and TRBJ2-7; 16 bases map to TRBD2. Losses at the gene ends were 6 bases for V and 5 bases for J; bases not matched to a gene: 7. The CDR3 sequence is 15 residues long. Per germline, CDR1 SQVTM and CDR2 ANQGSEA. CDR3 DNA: TGCAGCGTGGGGACTAGCGGGAGGGCCGTTCACGAGCAGTACTTC. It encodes CSVGTSGRAVHEQYF.

CDR3 coding DNA: TGTGCCACCATGACAGACAATGAGCAGTTCTTC. Protein product: CATMTDNEQFF. The chain joins TRBV10-3 to TRBJ2-1, with TRBD1 as a possible D gene (5 bases). The V and J ends lost 10 bases and 5 bases respectively, with 9 bases between them. Looked up from germline, CDR1 is ENHRY and CDR2 is SYGVKD. CDR3 length: 11 amino acids.

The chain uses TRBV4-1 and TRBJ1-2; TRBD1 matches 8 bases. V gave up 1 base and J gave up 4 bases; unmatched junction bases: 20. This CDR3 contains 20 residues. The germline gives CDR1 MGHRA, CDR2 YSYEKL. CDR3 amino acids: CASSQGAQLQGAFGIYGYTF. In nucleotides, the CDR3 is TGCGCCAGCAGCCAAGGGGCCCAGCTCCAGGGGGCGTTTGGGATCTATGGCTACACCTTC.

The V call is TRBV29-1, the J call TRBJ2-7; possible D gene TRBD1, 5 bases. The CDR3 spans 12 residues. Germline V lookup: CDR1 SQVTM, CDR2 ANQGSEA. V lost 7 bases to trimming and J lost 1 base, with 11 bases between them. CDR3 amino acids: CSALDNSYEQYF. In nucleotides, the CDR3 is TGCAGCGCTCTGGACAATTCCTACGAGCAGTACTTC.

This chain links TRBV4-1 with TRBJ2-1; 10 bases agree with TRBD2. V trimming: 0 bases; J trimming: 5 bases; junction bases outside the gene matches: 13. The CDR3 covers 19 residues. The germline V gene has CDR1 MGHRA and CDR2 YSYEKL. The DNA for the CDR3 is TGCGCCAGCAGCCAAGACCCACCTTATTTAGCGGGAGGACACAATGAGCAGTTCTTC. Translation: CASSQDPPYLAGGHNEQFF.

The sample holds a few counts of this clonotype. The CDR3 protein is CSAPKDRGKNIQYF. For the CDR3, the DNA is TGCAGTGCCCCGAAGGACAGGGGGAAAAACATTCAGTACTTC. The chain has TRBV20-1 and TRBJ2-7; 10 positions match TRBD1. Near its end, the DNA agrees better with TRBJ2-4, so the J call may be wrong. Germline values: CDR1 DFQATT, CDR2 SNEGSKA (reference sequence). CDR3 length: 14 residues.

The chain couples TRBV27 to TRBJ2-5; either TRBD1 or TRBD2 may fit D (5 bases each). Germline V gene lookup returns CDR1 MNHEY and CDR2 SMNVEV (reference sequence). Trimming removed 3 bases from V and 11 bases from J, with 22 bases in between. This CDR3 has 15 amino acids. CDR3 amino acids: CASSLTGTAYNEQYF. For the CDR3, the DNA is TGTGCCAGCAGTTTGACCGGGACCGCATACAATGAGCAGTACTTC.

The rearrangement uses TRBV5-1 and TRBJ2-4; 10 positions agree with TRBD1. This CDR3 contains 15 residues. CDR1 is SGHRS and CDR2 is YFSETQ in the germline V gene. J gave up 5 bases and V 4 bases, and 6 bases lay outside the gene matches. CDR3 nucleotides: TGCGCCAGCAGCAGAGGACAGGGGGTCCAAAACATTCAGTACTTC. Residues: CASSRGQGVQNIQYF.

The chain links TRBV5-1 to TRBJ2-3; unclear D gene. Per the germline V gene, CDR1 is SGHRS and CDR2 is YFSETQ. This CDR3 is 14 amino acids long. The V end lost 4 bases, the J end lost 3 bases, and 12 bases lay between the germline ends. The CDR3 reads CASSQAVGTDTQYF. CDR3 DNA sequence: TGCGCCAGCAGCCAGGCCGTGGGAACAGATACGCAGTATTTT.

The CDR3 DNA is TGTGCCAGCAGTTACTCGGGTCCCCATAATTACAATGAGCAGTTCTTC. It is translated as CASSYSGPHNYNEQFF. The V gene is TRBV6-2 or TRBV6-3, the J gene TRBJ2-1; D not resolved. Trimming took off 0 bases at V and 4 bases at J, with 13 bases between the two ends. This CDR3 spans 16 amino acids. In germline, CDR1 is MNHEY, CDR2 SVGEGT.

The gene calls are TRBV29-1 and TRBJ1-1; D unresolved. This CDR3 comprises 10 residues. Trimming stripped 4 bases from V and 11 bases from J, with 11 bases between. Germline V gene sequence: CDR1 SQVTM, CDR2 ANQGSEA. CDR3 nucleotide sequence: TGCAGCGTTGTAGGCGAGATGGCTTTCTTT. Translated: CSVVGEMAFF.

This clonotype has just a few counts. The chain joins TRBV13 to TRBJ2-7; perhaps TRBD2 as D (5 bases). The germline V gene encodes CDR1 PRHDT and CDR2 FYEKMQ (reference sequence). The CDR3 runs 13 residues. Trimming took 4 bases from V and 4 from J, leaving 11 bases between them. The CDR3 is CASSSPGGYEQYF. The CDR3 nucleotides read TGTGCCAGCAGCTCCCCCGGCGGGTACGAGCAGTACTTC.

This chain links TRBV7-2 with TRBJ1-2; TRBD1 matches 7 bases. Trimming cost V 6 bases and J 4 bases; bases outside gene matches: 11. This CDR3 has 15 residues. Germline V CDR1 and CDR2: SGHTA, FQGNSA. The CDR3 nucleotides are TGTGCCAGCAGTTCGGGACAGTCTCGGGTCTATGGCTACACCTTC. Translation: CASSSGQSRVYGYTF.

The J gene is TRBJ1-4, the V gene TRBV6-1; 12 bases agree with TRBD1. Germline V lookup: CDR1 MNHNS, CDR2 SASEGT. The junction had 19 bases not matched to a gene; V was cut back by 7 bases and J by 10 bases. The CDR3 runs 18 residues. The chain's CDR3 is CASKSTGTGGNVKGKLFF. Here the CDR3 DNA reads TGTGCCAGCAAATCCACCGGGACAGGGGGCAACGTTAAGGGAAAACTGTTTTTT.

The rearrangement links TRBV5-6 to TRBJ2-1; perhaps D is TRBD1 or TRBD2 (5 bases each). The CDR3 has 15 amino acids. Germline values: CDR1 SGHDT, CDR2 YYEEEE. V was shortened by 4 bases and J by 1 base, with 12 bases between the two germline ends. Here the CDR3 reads CASSPPGRSYNEQFF. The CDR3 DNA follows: TGTGCCAGCAGCCCGCCGGGACGGTCCTACAATGAGCAGTTCTTC.

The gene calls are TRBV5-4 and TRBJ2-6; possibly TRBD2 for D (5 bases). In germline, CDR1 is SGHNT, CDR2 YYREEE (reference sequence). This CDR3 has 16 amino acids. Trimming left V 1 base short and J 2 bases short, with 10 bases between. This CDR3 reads CASSLWESPGANVLTF. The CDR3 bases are TGTGCCAGCAGCTTGTGGGAGTCCCCTGGGGCCAACGTCCTGACTTTC.

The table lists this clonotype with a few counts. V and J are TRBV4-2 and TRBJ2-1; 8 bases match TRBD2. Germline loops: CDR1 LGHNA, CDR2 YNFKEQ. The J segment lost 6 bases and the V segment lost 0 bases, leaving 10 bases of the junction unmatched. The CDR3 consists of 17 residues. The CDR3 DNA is TGTGCCAGCAGCCAAGATATGGTGGGACTAGTTTCCAATGAGCAGTTCTTC. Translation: CASSQDMVGLVSNEQFF.

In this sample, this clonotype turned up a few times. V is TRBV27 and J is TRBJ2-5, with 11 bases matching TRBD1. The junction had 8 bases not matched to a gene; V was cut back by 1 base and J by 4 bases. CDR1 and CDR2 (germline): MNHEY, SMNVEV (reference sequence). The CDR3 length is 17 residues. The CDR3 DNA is TGTGCCAGCAGTTTATTGGGGACAGGGGGGAAGAGAGAGACCCAGTACTTC. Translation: CASSLLGTGGKRETQYF.

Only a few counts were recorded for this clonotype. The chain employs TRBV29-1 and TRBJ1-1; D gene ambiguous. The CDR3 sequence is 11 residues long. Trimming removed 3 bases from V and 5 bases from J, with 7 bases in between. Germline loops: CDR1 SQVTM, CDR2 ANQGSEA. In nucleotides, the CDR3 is TGCAGCGTTGATGGGGATACTGAAGCTTTCTTT. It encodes CSVDGDTEAFF.

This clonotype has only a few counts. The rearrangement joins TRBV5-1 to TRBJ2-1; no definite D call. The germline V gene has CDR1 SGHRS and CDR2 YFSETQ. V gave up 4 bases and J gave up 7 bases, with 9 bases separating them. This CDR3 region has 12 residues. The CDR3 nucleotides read TGCGCCAGCAGCACAAGTTGGAATGAGCAGTTCTTC. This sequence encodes CASSTSWNEQFF. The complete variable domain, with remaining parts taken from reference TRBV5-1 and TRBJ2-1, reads KAGVTQTPRYLIKTRGQQVTLSCSPISGHRSVSWYQQTPGQGLQFLFEYFSETQRNKGNFPGRFSGRQFSNSRSEMNVSTLELGDSALYLCASSTSWNEQFFGPGTRLTVL.

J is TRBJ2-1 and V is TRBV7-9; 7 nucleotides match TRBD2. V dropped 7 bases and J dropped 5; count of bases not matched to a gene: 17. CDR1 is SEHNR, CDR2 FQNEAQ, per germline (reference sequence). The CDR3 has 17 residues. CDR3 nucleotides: TGTGCCAGCACCCTTCCATTTGGGGCGGGAGCCCACAATGAGCAGTTCTTC. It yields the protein CASTLPFGAGAHNEQFF.

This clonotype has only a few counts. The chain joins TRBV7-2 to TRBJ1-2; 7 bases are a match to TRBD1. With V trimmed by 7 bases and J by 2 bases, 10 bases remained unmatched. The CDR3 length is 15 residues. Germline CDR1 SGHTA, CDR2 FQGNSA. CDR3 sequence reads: CASTLHPGQNYGYTF. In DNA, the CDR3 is TGTGCCAGCACCCTCCACCCGGGACAGAACTATGGCTACACCTTC. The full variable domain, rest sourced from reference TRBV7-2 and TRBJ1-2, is GAGVSQSPSNKVTEKGKDVELRCDPISGHTALYWYRQSLGQGLEFLIYFQGNSAPDKSGLPSDRFSAERTGGSVSTLTIQRTQQEDSAVYLCASTLHPGQNYGYTFGSGTRLTVV.